A selection of T cell receptor beta chains follows, all from one sample in a study of blood T cell repertoires in COVID-19. The table came from immunoSEQ multiplex PCR; TCRdb's copy has only in-frame clones and leaves some out. The table has about 45,000 clones, 65% to 85% seen once. Input material: peripheral blood. These receptors all stem from a woman of 80 years or more with acute or convalescent COVID-19. CDR3s include the opening cysteine and the closing phenylalanine or tryptophan. Each record gives: V gene, J gene, D gene, CDR3 length, clone size, CDR3 DNA, CDR3 protein. D genes are given only for firm matches. Part of the rows lack a size; the others show once, few, many or a class for expanded clones.

v_gene: TRBV19
j_gene: TRBJ2-1
d_gene: TRBD2
len: 13
abundance: .
CDR3nt: TGTGCCAGTAGTACCGGGCTAGCGGGGGAGCAGTTCTTC
CDR3aa: CASSTGLAGEQFF

v_gene: TRBV5-1
j_gene: TRBJ1-4
d_gene: .
len: 15
abundance: .
CDR3nt: TGCGCCAGCAGCTTTATGACAGGATCAAATGAAAAACTGTTTTTT
CDR3aa: CASSFMTGSNEKLFF

v_gene: TRBV14
j_gene: TRBJ1-1
d_gene: .
len: 13
abundance: .
CDR3nt: TGTGCCAGCAGCCATTCGGAGTTTAGTGAAGCTTTCTTT
CDR3aa: CASSHSEFSEAFF

v_gene: TRBV11-2
j_gene: TRBJ1-1
d_gene: TRBD1
len: 15
abundance: .
CDR3nt: TGTGCCAGCAGCTTATCCCACAGGGGGCCCACTGAAGCTTTCTTT
CDR3aa: CASSLSHRGPTEAFF

v_gene: TRBV10-2
j_gene: TRBJ1-2
d_gene: TRBD1
len: 14
abundance: .
CDR3nt: TGCGCCAGCAGAAAAGAACAGGGGAACTATGGCTACACCTTC
CDR3aa: CASRKEQGNYGYTF

v_gene: TRBV7-9
j_gene: TRBJ1-3
d_gene: TRBD1
len: 17
abundance: .
CDR3nt: TGTGCCAGCAGCTTATCCTCAGACAGGGACTCTGGAAACACCATATATTTT
CDR3aa: CASSLSSDRDSGNTIYF

v_gene: TRBV7-9
j_gene: TRBJ1-5
d_gene: TRBD1
len: 17
abundance: .
CDR3nt: TGTGCCAGCAGCTTAACCTCTTTGACAGGGACCAATCAGCCCCAGCATTTT
CDR3aa: CASSLTSLTGTNQPQHF

v_gene: TRBV1
j_gene: TRBJ1-2
d_gene: .
len: 19
abundance: .
CDR3nt: TGCACCAGCAGCCAGCCCCAGGTGGGGCAGGGGTATCCTATCTATGGCTACACCTTC
CDR3aa: CTSSQPQVGQGYPIYGYTF

v_gene: TRBV5-1
j_gene: TRBJ1-5
d_gene: .
len: 15
abundance: once
CDR3nt: TGCGCCAGCAGCTTGGCGGGGGAGCCGCATCAGCCCCAGCATTTT
CDR3aa: CASSLAGEPHQPQHF

v_gene: TRBV3-1/TRBV3-2
j_gene: TRBJ1-2
d_gene: TRBD1
len: 14
abundance: .
CDR3nt: TGTGCCAGCAGCCAGCAACAGGGGGCCTATGGCTACACCTTC
CDR3aa: CASSQQQGAYGYTF

v_gene: TRBV30
j_gene: TRBJ2-7
d_gene: TRBD1
len: 14
abundance: once
CDR3nt: TGTGCCTGGAGTCCGACAGGGGCCTCCTACGAGCAGTACTTC
CDR3aa: CAWSPTGASYEQYF

v_gene: TRBV3-1/TRBV3-2
j_gene: TRBJ2-7
d_gene: TRBD1
len: 17
abundance: once
CDR3nt: TGTGCCAGCAGCCAAAATATGCGGACAGGGGATATTCGGGAGCAGTACTTC
CDR3aa: CASSQNMRTGDIREQYF

v_gene: TRBV7-8
j_gene: TRBJ2-1
d_gene: TRBD1
len: 15
abundance: .
CDR3nt: TGTGCCAGCAGCCGGACAGGGGGTGGTTACAATGAGCAGTTCTTC
CDR3aa: CASSRTGGGYNEQFF

v_gene: TRBV30
j_gene: TRBJ1-5
d_gene: TRBD1
len: 16
abundance: .
CDR3nt: TGTGCCTGGAGTGGGCCGTTAGGAACAGGGGGTCAGCCCCAGCATTTT
CDR3aa: CAWSGPLGTGGQPQHF

v_gene: TRBV27
j_gene: TRBJ1-6
d_gene: .
len: 16
abundance: .
CDR3nt: TGTGCCAGCAGTCCCTCACGGACTAGAAGTAATTCACCCCTCCACTTT
CDR3aa: CASSPSRTRSNSPLHF

v_gene: TRBV11-2
j_gene: TRBJ1-1
d_gene: .
len: 14
abundance: .
CDR3nt: TGTGCCAGCAGCTTAGATCGCGGTCCCAGCGAAGCTTTCTTT
CDR3aa: CASSLDRGPSEAFF

v_gene: TRBV7-2
j_gene: TRBJ1-1
d_gene: .
len: 13
abundance: .
CDR3nt: TGTGCCAGCAGCTTTCATAGGACAGTTGAAGCTTTCTTT
CDR3aa: CASSFHRTVEAFF

v_gene: TRBV18
j_gene: TRBJ1-1
d_gene: .
len: 15
abundance: .
CDR3nt: TGTGCCAGCTCACCACCGGGCAGGGCTGTCACTGAAGCTTTCTTT
CDR3aa: CASSPPGRAVTEAFF

v_gene: TRBV5-4
j_gene: TRBJ2-1
d_gene: .
len: 14
abundance: once
CDR3nt: TGTGCCAGCAGCTTGTTCGGGGGGCAGGGTGAGCAGTTCTTC
CDR3aa: CASSLFGGQGEQFF

v_gene: TRBV6-5
j_gene: TRBJ2-7
d_gene: TRBD1
len: 15
abundance: .
CDR3nt: TGTGCCAGCAGTTACCGGGACAGGGCAGCCTACGAGCAGTACTTC
CDR3aa: CASSYRDRAAYEQYF

v_gene: TRBV3-1/TRBV3-2
j_gene: TRBJ1-5
d_gene: TRBD1
len: 14
abundance: .
CDR3nt: TGTGCCAGCAGCCCCGGGACAGGGGATCAGCCCCAGCATTTT
CDR3aa: CASSPGTGDQPQHF

v_gene: TRBV5-1
j_gene: TRBJ2-2
d_gene: .
len: 16
abundance: .
CDR3nt: TGCGCCAGCAGCCACCTTGTCGGGGTTGGCACCGGGGAGCTGTTTTTT
CDR3aa: CASSHLVGVGTGELFF

v_gene: TRBV29-1
j_gene: TRBJ2-3
d_gene: .
len: 15
abundance: .
CDR3nt: TGCAGCGTTCCGTTAGGATTGACTAACACAGATACGCAGTATTTT
CDR3aa: CSVPLGLTNTDTQYF

v_gene: TRBV6-6
j_gene: TRBJ1-5
d_gene: .
len: 15
abundance: .
CDR3nt: TGTGCCAGCAGCGCATCGGGGGGGGGCAGTCAGCCCCAGCATTTT
CDR3aa: CASSASGGGSQPQHF

v_gene: TRBV7-8
j_gene: TRBJ2-1
d_gene: .
len: 11
abundance: .
CDR3nt: TGTGCCAGCAGCCCGGTCAATGAGCAGTTCTTC
CDR3aa: CASSPVNEQFF

v_gene: TRBV9
j_gene: TRBJ2-3
d_gene: .
len: 15
abundance: .
CDR3nt: TGTGCCAGCAGCCCTCGTTTACAGCTGGCAGATACGCAGTATTTT
CDR3aa: CASSPRLQLADTQYF

v_gene: TRBV6-5
j_gene: TRBJ2-3
d_gene: TRBD1
len: 14
abundance: .
CDR3nt: TGTGCCAGCTGCCGGACAGGGTCAACAGATACGCAGTATTTT
CDR3aa: CASCRTGSTDTQYF

v_gene: TRBV5-5
j_gene: TRBJ2-1
d_gene: TRBD1
len: 15
abundance: .
CDR3nt: TGTGCCAGCATCATCGGGACAGGGGACTACAATGAGCAGTTCTTC
CDR3aa: CASIIGTGDYNEQFF

v_gene: TRBV6-2/TRBV6-3
j_gene: TRBJ2-5
d_gene: TRBD1
len: 15
abundance: .
CDR3nt: TGTGCCAGCAGTTACCGCAGGGGGCTCCAAGAGACCCAGTACTTC
CDR3aa: CASSYRRGLQETQYF

v_gene: TRBV6-6
j_gene: TRBJ1-2
d_gene: .
len: 12
abundance: .
CDR3nt: TGTGCCAGCAGTTACCCCAGGGAAGGCTACACCTTC
CDR3aa: CASSYPREGYTF

v_gene: TRBV7-9
j_gene: TRBJ1-2
d_gene: TRBD1
len: 14
abundance: few
CDR3nt: TGTGCCAGCAGCCCCAGGACAGGCGACTATGGCTACACCTTC
CDR3aa: CASSPRTGDYGYTF

v_gene: TRBV10-2
j_gene: TRBJ2-7
d_gene: .
len: 15
abundance: .
CDR3nt: TGCGCCAGCAGTGAGACCCTCCGTGGGGCCGCCGAGCAGTACTTC
CDR3aa: CASSETLRGAAEQYF

v_gene: TRBV7-9
j_gene: TRBJ1-5
d_gene: .
len: 13
abundance: .
CDR3nt: TGTGCCAGCAGCTTTTCGGAGGGTCAGCCCCAGCATTTT
CDR3aa: CASSFSEGQPQHF

v_gene: TRBV29-1
j_gene: TRBJ1-3
d_gene: .
len: 14
abundance: .
CDR3nt: TGCAGCGTTTCCCGAACAGTTTCTGGAAACACCATATATTTT
CDR3aa: CSVSRTVSGNTIYF

v_gene: TRBV5-1
j_gene: TRBJ1-1
d_gene: .
len: 15
abundance: .
CDR3nt: TGCGCCAGCAGCCCTGGGAGGGGCGGAGGGACTGAAGCTTTCTTT
CDR3aa: CASSPGRGGGTEAFF

v_gene: TRBV18
j_gene: TRBJ1-2
d_gene: .
len: 14
abundance: .
CDR3nt: TGTGCCAGCTCACCAGGCAGGACAAACTATGGCTACACCTTC
CDR3aa: CASSPGRTNYGYTF

v_gene: TRBV6-9
j_gene: TRBJ2-2
d_gene: .
len: 17
abundance: .
CDR3nt: TGTGCCAGCATGGCCGGAGGAAGATTAACCCACACCGGGGAGCTGTTTTTT
CDR3aa: CASMAGGRLTHTGELFF

v_gene: TRBV9
j_gene: TRBJ1-2
d_gene: TRBD1
len: 15
abundance: .
CDR3nt: TGTGCCAGCAGCGTAGGACAGGGCCCCCAGATAGGCTACACCTTC
CDR3aa: CASSVGQGPQIGYTF

v_gene: TRBV10-2
j_gene: TRBJ2-1
d_gene: TRBD2
len: 15
abundance: .
CDR3nt: TGCGCCAGCAGTGAGCCGACTAGCGGGGTCAATGAGCAGTTCTTC
CDR3aa: CASSEPTSGVNEQFF

v_gene: TRBV7-9
j_gene: TRBJ2-3
d_gene: TRBD2
len: 17
abundance: .
CDR3nt: TGTGCCAGCAGCCCTATAGCGGCTAGCGGGGGCCGGGGGACGCAGTATTTT
CDR3aa: CASSPIAASGGRGTQYF

v_gene: TRBV5-1
j_gene: TRBJ1-5
d_gene: .
len: 14
abundance: .
CDR3nt: TGCGCCAGCAGCTCTCAGGGTGGCAATCAGCCCCAGCATTTT
CDR3aa: CASSSQGGNQPQHF

v_gene: TRBV7-2
j_gene: TRBJ2-1
d_gene: .
len: 15
abundance: .
CDR3nt: TGTGCCAGCAGCTTAGATGGGGGGGCCCGGGCTGAGCAGTTCTTC
CDR3aa: CASSLDGGARAEQFF

v_gene: TRBV7-2
j_gene: TRBJ1-2
d_gene: .
len: 12
abundance: .
CDR3nt: TGTGCCAGCAGCCTTAGATTGTATGGCTACACCTTC
CDR3aa: CASSLRLYGYTF

v_gene: TRBV3-1/TRBV3-2
j_gene: TRBJ2-1
d_gene: TRBD2
len: 15
abundance: few
CDR3nt: TGTGCCAGCAGCCTTCGCGGGGGGGCCCCCAATGAGCAGTTCTTC
CDR3aa: CASSLRGGAPNEQFF